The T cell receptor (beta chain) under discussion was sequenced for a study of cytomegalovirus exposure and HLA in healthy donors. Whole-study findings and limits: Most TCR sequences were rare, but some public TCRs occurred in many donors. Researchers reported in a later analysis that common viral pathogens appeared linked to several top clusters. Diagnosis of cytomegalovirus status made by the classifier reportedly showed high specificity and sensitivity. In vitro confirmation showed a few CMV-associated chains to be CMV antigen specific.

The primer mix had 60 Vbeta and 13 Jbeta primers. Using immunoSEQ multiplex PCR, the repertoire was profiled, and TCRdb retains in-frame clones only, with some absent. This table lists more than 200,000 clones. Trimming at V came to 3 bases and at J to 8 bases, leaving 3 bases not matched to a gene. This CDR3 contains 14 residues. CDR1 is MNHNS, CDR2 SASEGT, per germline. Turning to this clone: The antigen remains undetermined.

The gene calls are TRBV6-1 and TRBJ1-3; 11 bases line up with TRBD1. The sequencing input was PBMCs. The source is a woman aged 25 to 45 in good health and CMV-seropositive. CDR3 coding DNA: TGTGCCAGCAGTGAGGGACAGGGGGTTGACACCATATATTTT. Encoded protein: CASSEGQGVDTIYF.